The rows below give T cell receptor beta chains drawn from one sample of a study of blood T cells in healthy people across ages. Via MiXCR, TCRdb re-called the 5' RACE reads, giving one row per CDR3 protein. The profile shows 800,000 to 1,000,000 distinct CDR3 sequences, roughly 52% of them singletons. The sample was blood. The receptors originated from a man aged 25 to 40 in good health. Both conserved end residues are part of each CDR3. The D gene is left open where the match is weak. Clone size is stated in some rows and not others, as once, few, many or a class when expanded.

DNA	CDR3	size	V	D	J
TGTGCCAGCAGTGAATCGGGGGGTATCGGATACGAGCAGTACTTC	CASSESGGIGYEQYF	.	TRBV25-1	TRBD2	TRBJ2-7
TGCGCCAGCAGCCAACGCACCTACCAGGGCGCCTATGGCTACACCTTC	CASSQRTYQGAYGYTF	few	TRBV4-3	.	TRBJ1-2
TGTGCCAGCAGCGTAACTAGCGGGGGGGCCGGAGATACGCAGTATTTT	CASSVTSGGAGDTQYF	few	TRBV9	TRBD2	TRBJ2-3
TGTGCCTGCATTAGACAGGTCGAAGAGACCCAGTACTTC	CACIRQVEETQYF	.	TRBV2	.	TRBJ2-5
TGTGCCAGCAGTGCCCTAGGGACTAGCGGGGGGGAGACCCAGTTCTTC	CASSALGTSGGETQFF	.	TRBV6-1	TRBD2	TRBJ2-1
TGTGCCAGCAGCTTCGGGAACACTGAAGCTTTCTTT	CASSFGNTEAFF	many	TRBV12-3/TRBV12-4	.	TRBJ1-1
TGTGCCAGCAGCTTGGAGAGGGGAGGCTACACCTTC	CASSLERGGYTF	.	TRBV11-2	.	TRBJ1-2
TGTGCCAGCAGCCGGGAAGTGCAGTCTGGGGCCAACGTCCTGACTTTC	CASSREVQSGANVLTF	.	TRBV6-5	.	TRBJ2-6
TGCGCCAGCAGCTTACCCCGGGACTACACAGATACGCAGTATTTT	CASSLPRDYTDTQYF	many	TRBV5-1	TRBD2	TRBJ2-3
TGTGCCAGCAGCTTTGAACTAGCGGGGGCGACAGATACGCAGTATTTT	CASSFELAGATDTQYF	few	TRBV3-1	TRBD2	TRBJ2-3
TGTGCCAGCAGCCAACTCGTCGGGGACAGGGGGCCAGATACGCAGTATTTT	CASSQLVGDRGPDTQYF	.	TRBV4-2	TRBD1	TRBJ2-3
TGCGCCAGCAGCAAGAGAGCCGGGACAGGGTATTCAGATACGCAGTATTTT	CASSKRAGTGYSDTQYF	.	TRBV5-1	TRBD1	TRBJ2-3
TGTGCCAGCAGTACCCGACAGAGCAGGATGTCGTCGAACACTGAAGCTTTCTTT	CASSTRQSRMSSNTEAFF	.	TRBV27	.	TRBJ1-1
TGCAGCGTTGAAGAATATTACAGCACAGATACGCAGTATTTT	CSVEEYYSTDTQYF	.	TRBV29-1	.	TRBJ2-3
TGCAGTGCTAGGCTCCGGGGCAAAAACATTCAGTACTTC	CSARLRGKNIQYF	.	TRBV20-1	.	TRBJ2-4
TGTGCCACCAGTCTCGGGGGCGTAGAGGAAAAACTGTTTTTT	CATSLGGVEEKLFF	few	TRBV24-1	.	TRBJ1-4
TGTGCCAGCAGTTCTCAGGGAATGGATACGCAGTATTTT	CASSSQGMDTQYF	.	TRBV12-3/TRBV12-4	.	TRBJ2-3